What follows are 23 T cell receptor beta chains derived from one specimen sequenced in a study of identical twins (dated by TCRdb to about 2016). The library was built by means of 5' RACE. TCRdb names Illumina HiSeq 2000 as the instrument used. TCRdb's own reprocessing of the public reads used fastp at Q25 and MiXCR and kept productive beta chains. Each CDR3 protein gets just one entry, which takes the most common genes and DNA from the rows behind it. The sample yields 200,000 to 250,000 distinct CDR3 sequences; roughly 7.1% were counted once. Of the sample, roughly 15% is held by the ten largest clones. Another study also made use of these data, one on T cells expressing NK-cell markers.

Specimen: CD8+ T cells sorted from blood. These receptors were taken from a woman between 18 and 29 years old in good health.

This clonotype has ten or more counts. J is TRBJ1-1 and V is TRBV4-1; 9 bases map to TRBD1. The CDR3 runs 15 residues. Germline-derived CDR1 and CDR2 are MGHRA and YSYEKL. The ends lost 2 bases at V and 2 bases at J; junction bases unmatched: 3. The CDR3 DNA follows: TGCGCCAGCAGCCAACACAGGGGGCTAAACACTGAAGCTTTCTTT. It is translated as CASSQHRGLNTEAFF.

This clonotype came up a few times. The gene calls are TRBV6-4 and TRBJ2-1; possibly TRBD2 for D (5 bases). Per germline, CDR1 MRHNA and CDR2 SNTAGT. This CDR3 is built from 18 residues. V was pared by 6 bases and J by 0 bases, with 21 bases between. The CDR3 here is CASSSGILPASSYNEQFF. CDR3 sequence (DNA): TGTGCCAGCAGCTCCGGGATCCTGCCCGCGAGCTCCTACAATGAGCAGTTCTTC.

This sequence joins TRBV4-2 and TRBJ2-3; 14 bases are shared with TRBD2. The CDR3 has 19 amino acids. The V and J ends lost 7 bases and 2 bases, in that order; junction bases with no gene match: 14. Looked up from germline, CDR1 is LGHNA and CDR2 is YNFKEQ. This chain's CDR3 is CASTGGTSGGLSLTDTQYF. CDR3 DNA sequence: TGTGCCAGCACCGGAGGGACTAGCGGGGGCCTAAGCCTCACAGATACGCAGTATTTT.

This clonotype was counted ten times or more. The V and J genes are TRBV12-3 or TRBV12-4 and TRBJ2-3; maybe TRBD2 (5 bases). The CDR3 has 14 residues. Trimming cost V 4 bases and J 5 bases, with 13 bases left between them. The CDR3 DNA follows: TGTGCCAGCAGTTCCCCCGGGGATGGAGATACGCAGTATTTT. Residues: CASSSPGDGDTQYF.

V is TRBV5-4 and J is TRBJ1-1; the D is unclear. V lost 0 bases and J lost 3, with 9 bases in between. The CDR3 covers 14 residues. CDR1 and CDR2 (germline): SGHNT, YYREEE (reference sequence). The chain's CDR3 is CASSLDLVDTEAFF. The CDR3 DNA is TGTGCCAGCAGCTTGGACCTCGTCGACACTGAAGCTTTCTTT. Variable domain in full (rest from reference TRBV5-4 and TRBJ1-1): ETGVTQSPTHLIKTRGQQVTLRCSSQSGHNTVSWYQQALGQGPQFIFQYYREEENGRGNFPPRFSGLQFPNYSSELNVNALELDDSALYLCASSLDLVDTEAFFGQGTRLTVV.

This clonotype was seen many times. The CDR3 spells CASRTTRGILNTEAFF. The CDR3, as DNA: TGTGCCAGCAGGACCACCAGGGGGATATTGAACACTGAAGCTTTCTTT. The genes are TRBV12-3 or TRBV12-4 and TRBJ1-1, with TRBD1 matching over 7 bases. V was pared by 6 bases and J by 0 bases, with 10 bases of the junction left unmatched. This CDR3 region has 16 residues.

V and J are TRBV5-1 and TRBJ1-6; 8 positions agree with TRBD1. J lost 8 bases, V lost 8 bases, and 3 bases had no gene match. Germline CDR1 is SGHRS and CDR2 is YFSETQ. The CDR3 loop spans 12 amino acids. CDR3 residues: CARGQGDSPLHF. CDR3 in DNA: TGCGCCAGAGGACAGGGCGATTCACCCCTCCACTTT.

This clonotype was observed a few times. The chain carries TRBV11-2 and TRBJ2-3; no reliable D call. The CDR3 runs to 17 residues. The germline CDR1 and CDR2 sequences are SGHAT and FQNNGV. Trimming shortened V by 0 bases and J by 2 bases, and 15 bases separated the two germline ends. The CDR3 reads CASSLETAVTYTDTQYF. The CDR3 DNA reads TGTGCCAGCAGCTTAGAAACGGCGGTAACCTACACAGATACGCAGTATTTT.

This clonotype was counted a few times. The chain recombines TRBV4-1 with TRBJ2-7; possibly TRBD2 for D (5 bases). Trimming took off 0 bases at V and 5 bases at J, with 17 bases between the two ends. Germline V gene sequence: CDR1 MGHRA, CDR2 YSYEKL. This CDR3 is built from 16 residues. CDR3 sequence (DNA): TGCGCCAGCAGCCAAGAGGGTGGCAAGGCCGGGGACGAGCAGTACTTC. It specifies CASSQEGGKAGDEQYF.

This clonotype was found many times. J is TRBJ1-4 and V is TRBV12-3 or TRBV12-4; D gene ambiguous. V was pared by 8 bases and J by 0 bases, with 13 bases between. The length of the CDR3 is 15 residues. In nucleotides, the CDR3 is TGTGCCAGCTCACAGAATTCTGCAACTAATGAAAAACTGTTTTTT. Amino acid sequence: CASSQNSATNEKLFF.

This clonotype has only a few counts. The chain uses TRBV15 and TRBJ2-5; 8 positions match TRBD2. The CDR3 has 15 amino acids. Germline trimming cut 0 bases from V and 2 bases from J; bases unmatched to any gene: 2. The V gene's germline CDR1 is LNHNV and CDR2 YYDKDF (reference sequence). The CDR3 loop reads CATSRDTSGQETQYF. The CDR3 DNA reads TGTGCCACCAGCAGAGACACTAGCGGACAAGAGACCCAGTACTTC.

About this clonotype: At one of its ends the junction is not consistent with the germline gene, which may arise from a read error. The chain employs TRBV7-6 and TRBJ2-1; TRBD2 aligns across 10 bases. CDR1 is SGHVS and CDR2 is FNYEAQ in the germline V gene. CDR3 length: 14 residues. The CDR3 loop is CASSLAGVDNEQFF. Here the CDR3 DNA reads TGTGCCAGCAGCCTAGCGGGAGTAGACAATGAGCAGTTCTTC.

This clonotype was counted only a few times. The rearrangement links TRBV12-3 or TRBV12-4 to TRBJ1-4, with D unresolved. Between the trimmed V and J ends, which lost 5 bases and 4 bases, there was a span of 5 bases. This CDR3 comprises 12 residues. CDR3 DNA: TGTGCCAGCAGTGGCCATAATGAAAAACTGTTTTTT. This translates into CASSGHNEKLFF.

This sequence joins TRBV9 and TRBJ1-1, with D possibly being TRBD1 (6 bases). Germline V CDR1 and CDR2: SGDLS, YYNGEE. Trimming removed 4 bases at V and 3 bases at J, with 16 bases between. The CDR3 is 15 residues long. DNA of the CDR3: TGTGCCAGCAGCCCGCGCCAAAGGGGGGACACTGAAGCTTTCTTT. Residues: CASSPRQRGDTEAFF.

A few counts support this clonotype. The CDR3 DNA is TGTGCCAGCAGTCCCCTTGAAGTCGCGGGAGGGAGCGAGCAGTACTTC. Protein sequence: CASSPLEVAGGSEQYF. This rearrangement joins TRBV28 to TRBJ2-7; 9 positions match TRBD2. The V segment lost 5 bases and the J segment 6 bases; nucleotides outside the gene matches: 14. From germline, CDR1 is MDHEN and CDR2 SYDVKM. This CDR3 is 16 amino acids long.

V usage is TRBV18 and J usage is TRBJ1-2, with 8 bases that match TRBD1. Germline CDR1 and CDR2: KGHSH and LQKENI. CDR3 length equals 14 residues. The V segment lost 3 bases and the J segment 8 bases; nucleotides outside the gene matches: 8. CDR3 region: CASSPPTGVEGYTF. CDR3 bases: TGTGCCAGCTCACCCCCGACAGGGGTAGAGGGCTACACCTTC.

This clonotype appeared a few times. The rearrangement joins TRBV9 to TRBJ2-7; 9 positions agree with TRBD1. The CDR3 consists of 15 residues. V trimming: 0 bases; J trimming: 4 bases; junction bases outside the gene matches: 5. Germline V gene data show CDR1 as SGDLS and CDR2 as YYNGEE. The CDR3 loop is CASSVGTGARYEQYF. The DNA for the CDR3 is TGTGCCAGCAGCGTAGGGACAGGGGCAAGGTACGAGCAGTACTTC.

The V call is TRBV29-1, the J call TRBJ1-1; 10 nucleotides line up with TRBD1. Trimming cost V 7 bases and J 4 bases; bases outside gene matches: 6. Per the germline V gene, CDR1 is SQVTM and CDR2 is ANQGSEA. This CDR3 region has 13 residues. The CDR3 is CSALDRGGTEAFF. The CDR3 DNA reads TGCAGCGCTTTGGACAGGGGGGGCACTGAAGCTTTCTTT.

CDR3 nucleotide sequence: TGTGCCAGCAGCCAAGACGGGCAGGGGATATACGAGCAGTACTTC. Translation: CASSQDGQGIYEQYF. J is TRBJ2-7 and V is TRBV14; perhaps TRBD1 as D (6 bases). Germline CDR1 reads SGHDN; CDR2 reads FVKESK. CDR3 length equals 15 residues. Trimming took 0 bases from V and 4 from J, leaving 13 bases between them.

The sample holds many counts of this clonotype. The CDR3 reads CASSDDPYEQYF. The CDR3 DNA reads as TGTGCCAGCAGCGACGACCCCTACGAGCAGTACTTC. The chain employs TRBV7-9 and TRBJ2-7; no clear D. The CDR3 contains 12 residues. The V end was cut by 5 bases, the J end by 2 bases, with 7 bases between. The V gene's germline CDR1 is SEHNR and CDR2 FQNEAQ (reference sequence).

This clonotype was counted ten times or more. The chain has TRBV20-1 and TRBJ1-1; 8 bases are a match to TRBD1. The CDR3 has 16 residues. Losses at the gene ends were 0 bases for V and 5 bases for J; bases not matched to a gene: 11. The germline V gene has CDR1 DFQATT and CDR2 SNEGSKA (reference sequence). The CDR3 DNA sequence: TGCAGTGCTAGAGATGCCGGGACAGGAGGTAGGACTGAAGCTTTCTTT. It is translated as CSARDAGTGGRTEAFF.

This clonotype was detected only a few times. The chain recombines TRBV19 with TRBJ2-3, with 12 bases matching TRBD2. CDR3 size: 15 residues. Germline V gives CDR1 LNHDA, CDR2 SQIVND (reference sequence). With 4 bases clipped from V and 1 base from J, the junction kept 0 bases outside the gene matches. The CDR3 DNA follows: TGTGCCAGTAGTACTAGCGGGGGGGGCACAGATACGCAGTATTTT. It specifies CASSTSGGGTDTQYF.

This clonotype was counted between two and nine times. The rearrangement uses TRBV20-1 and TRBJ2-1, with D perhaps being TRBD1 or TRBD2 (5 bases each). The V gene lost 6 bases and the J gene lost 6 bases, with 24 bases spanning the gap. This CDR3 is built from 16 residues. Per the germline V gene, CDR1 is DFQATT and CDR2 is SNEGSKA (reference sequence). In DNA form, the CDR3 reads TGCAGTGCCCGCGGAAGGGACGAAAGCTACCTCAATGAGCAGTTCTTC. Its translation: CSARGRDESYLNEQFF.